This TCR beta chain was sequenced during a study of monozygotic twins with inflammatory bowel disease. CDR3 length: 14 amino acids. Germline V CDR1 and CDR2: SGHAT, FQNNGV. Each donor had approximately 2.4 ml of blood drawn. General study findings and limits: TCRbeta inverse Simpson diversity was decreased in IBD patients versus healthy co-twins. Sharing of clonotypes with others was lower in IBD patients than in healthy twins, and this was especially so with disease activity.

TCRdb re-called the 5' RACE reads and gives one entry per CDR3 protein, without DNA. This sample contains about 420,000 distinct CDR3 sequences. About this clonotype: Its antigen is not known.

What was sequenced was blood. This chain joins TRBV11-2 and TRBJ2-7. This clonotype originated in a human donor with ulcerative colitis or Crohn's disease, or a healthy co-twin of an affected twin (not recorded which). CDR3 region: CASSFGGSLYEQYF.